The present T cell receptor (beta chain) was sequenced within a study of blood T cell repertoires in COVID-19. Recovered status in Cohort 3 required two negative PCRs, clearance, or symptom resolution. The protocol was immunoSEQ multiplex PCR, while the TCRdb copy is restricted to in-frame clones and leaves out a portion. Of 150,000 to 200,000 clones listed, 89% are singletons. The CDR3 length is 16 residues. J gave up 3 bases and V 3 bases, and 8 bases lay outside the gene matches. Germline-derived CDR1 and CDR2 are MNHEY and SMNVEV (reference sequence). The source of this sequence is a woman between 18 and 30 years old who had recovered from COVID-19. This chain joins TRBV27 and TRBJ1-1; 9 bases are a match to TRBD1. The source material was PBMCs or T cells enriched from blood (not recorded which). CDR3 sequence: CASSFGDRGEYTEAFF. CDR3 nucleotides: TGTGCCAGCAGTTTCGGCGACAGGGGGGAATACACTGAAGCTTTCTTT.